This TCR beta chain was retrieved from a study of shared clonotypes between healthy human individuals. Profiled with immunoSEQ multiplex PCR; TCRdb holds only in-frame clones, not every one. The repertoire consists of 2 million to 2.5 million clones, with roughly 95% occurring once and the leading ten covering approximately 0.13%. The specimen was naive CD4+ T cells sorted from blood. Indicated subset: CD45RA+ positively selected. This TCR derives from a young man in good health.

CDR3 DNA: TGTGCCAGCAGGGTAAACGAGCAGTACTTC. Its protein is CASRVNEQYF. The V call is TRBV2, the J call TRBJ2-7; D call uncertain. Trimming took off 6 bases at V and 5 bases at J, with 5 bases between the two ends. The CDR3 is 10 residues long. CDR1 SNHLY and CDR2 FYNNEI come from the germline V gene.